A selection of T cell receptor beta chains follows, all from one sample in a study of siplizumab effects on memory and regulatory T cells. Some clones are missing from TCRdb's copy, which holds only in-frame ones; the method was immunoSEQ multiplex PCR. In the table there are 50,000 to 60,000 clones, roughly nine tenths of which are singletons. The sample consisted of naive CD8+ T cells sorted from blood. The origin of the receptors is a human donor in good health. CDR3s include the opening cysteine and the closing phenylalanine or tryptophan. Fields, in order: V gene, J gene, CDR3 protein.

TRBV27,TRBJ2-7,CASSFTSGKTYEQYF
TRBV6-6,TRBJ1-6,CASSRTEFSPLHF
TRBV11-2,TRBJ2-4,CASSLGRAAQLLAKNIQYF
TRBV2,TRBJ2-1,CASSDTRVYNEQFF
TRBV27,TRBJ2-7,CASRHTSGSYEQYF
TRBV5-6,TRBJ2-1,CASSFGTGVAEQFF
TRBV19,TRBJ1-5,CASSNGGNQPQHF
TRBV9,TRBJ1-2,CASSPQESYGYTF
TRBV9,TRBJ1-2,CASNPGTGLDYGYTF
TRBV2,TRBJ2-7,CASRDWTSGYTYEQYF
TRBV10-3,TRBJ2-7,CAISMTSGVYEQYF
TRBV9,TRBJ2-2,CASSVTPGGSTGELFF
TRBV25-1,TRBJ1-2,CASSEGRANGYTF
TRBV7-9,TRBJ2-1,CASSFDRSEQFF
TRBV27,TRBJ1-6,CASRLGTGYNSPLHF
TRBV25-1,TRBJ1-2,CASSEYSGYTF
TRBV2,TRBJ2-1,CASSVPREVSSYNEQFF
TRBV21-1,TRBJ1-2,CASSKGMGQIHYGYTF
TRBV14,TRBJ2-7,CASSQDLTEKTYEQYF
TRBV6-5,TRBJ2-5,CASRVWETQYF
TRBV10-1,TRBJ2-5,CASSGSSIQETQYF
TRBV2,TRBJ1-3,CASSEATGLGGNTIYF
TRBV7-6,TRBJ2-7,CASTVPPGGPYYEQYF
TRBV5-4,TRBJ2-1,CASSFPGNNEQFF
TRBV5-3,TRBJ1-5,CARSTPQHF
TRBV7-2,TRBJ2-1,CASSLPPYNEQFF
TRBV11-2,TRBJ2-5,CASSFEGPPATQYF
TRBV27,TRBJ2-2,CASKWGVGNTGELFF